This T cell receptor beta chain stems from a study of blood T cell repertoires in COVID-19. Produced via immunoSEQ multiplex PCR; TCRdb's table is partial and in-frame only. The table lists roughly 45,000 clones, approximately 86% of them singletons, with 15% in the top ten. CDR3 size: 14 residues. Trimming left V 6 bases short and J 1 base short, with 13 bases between. Germline CDR1 MNHNS, CDR2 SASEGT. The rearrangement uses TRBV6-1 and TRBJ2-7; D is possibly TRBD2 (6 bases). The source material was peripheral blood. This clonotype was obtained from a man aged 60 to 75 with active COVID-19. CDR3 in amino acids: CASRAWEASYEQYF. For the CDR3, the DNA is TGTGCCAGCAGAGCCTGGGAGGCATCCTACGAGCAGTACTTC.